This TCR beta chain stems from a study of CD8+ T cells in alopecia areata. Study background: Twice a day, 5 to 10 mg of oral tofacitinib was administered to treated patients.

Treatment denoted: oral pan-JAK inhibitor, 5-10 mg twice daily. CD4+ and CD8+ T cells were sorted from PBMCs. Reverse transcribed after extraction, RNA yielded cDNA as the sequencing template. Sequenced by immunoSEQ multiplex PCR; TCRdb stores in-frame clones only, minus some. Of about 200,000 clones listed, about three fifths were seen once; the top ten hold 1.3%. This TCR was recovered from a human donor with alopecia areata. The input for sequencing was CD4+ T cells sorted from blood, taken between weeks 47 and 50, from a patient treated with tofacitinib.

This CDR3 reads CAGTRGPSYEQYF. DNA of the CDR3: TGTGCCGGCACACGGGGGCCTTCCTACGAGCAGTACTTC. The chain joins TRBV30 to TRBJ2-7; the D gene could be TRBD1 or TRBD2 (6 bases each). CDR1 is GTSNPN, CDR2 SVGIG, per germline (reference sequence). The CDR3 extends over 13 amino acids. With 8 bases removed from V and 1 base from J, the gap between germline ends came to 15 bases.